A single sample is the source of the 26 T cell receptor beta chains below, sequenced in a study of cytomegalovirus exposure and HLA in healthy donors. PCR employed 60 Vbeta and 13 Jbeta primers. The protocol was immunoSEQ multiplex PCR, while the TCRdb copy is restricted to in-frame clones and leaves out a portion. The table includes roughly 130,000 clones, roughly 77% detected once. Material for sequencing was PBMCs. The receptor source for this set is a young man in good health and CMV-seronegative.

The chain joins TRBV6-5 to TRBJ2-5; 7 bases agree with TRBD2. TRBJ2-7 matches the DNA end more closely, so the J call is doubtful. The CDR3 contains 14 residues. The V gene's germline CDR1 is MNHEY and CDR2 SVGAGI. As DNA, the CDR3 is TGTGCCAGCAGTTACGGAGCGGGGCCCTACGAGCAGTACTTC. It translates to CASSYGAGPYEQYF.

This clone has just a few counts. The chain is built from TRBV4-3 and TRBJ1-1; D is undetermined. V lost 2 bases to trimming and J lost 3 bases, with 13 bases between them. The germline CDR1 and CDR2 sequences are LGHNA and YSLEER. This CDR3 is built from 15 residues. CDR3 coding DNA: TGCGCCAGCAGCCAACACGGAATCGGGGACACTGAAGCTTTCTTT. Its protein is CASSQHGIGDTEAFF.

V usage is TRBV2 and J usage is TRBJ1-2; 8 bases align to TRBD1. From germline, CDR1 is SNHLY and CDR2 FYNNEI. V trimming: 5 bases; J trimming: 4 bases; junction bases outside the gene matches: 3. The CDR3 sequence is 13 residues long. CDR3 region: CASSTGTGYGYTF. The CDR3 DNA follows: TGTGCCAGCAGTACCGGGACAGGCTATGGCTACACCTTC. The full variable domain, its missing parts supplied by reference TRBV2 and TRBJ1-2, is EPEVTQTPSHQVTQMGQEVILRCVPISNHLYFYWYRQILGQKVEFLVSFYNNEISEKSEIFDDQFSVERPDGSNFTLKIRSTKLEDSAMYFCASSTGTGYGYTFGSGTRLTVV.

The V gene is TRBV18, the J gene TRBJ1-1; 8 bases are a match to TRBD1. This CDR3 region has 14 residues. Germline V gene lookup returns CDR1 KGHSH and CDR2 LQKENI. Trimming cost V 6 bases and J 6 bases; bases outside gene matches: 9. The CDR3 protein is CASSVVAGGSEAFF. CDR3 DNA sequence: TGTGCCAGCTCTGTAGTGGCAGGGGGCTCTGAAGCTTTCTTT.

The chain uses TRBV6-5 and TRBJ1-1, with D tentatively TRBD1 (6 bases). CDR3 size: 14 residues. Looked up from germline, CDR1 is MNHEY and CDR2 is SVGAGI. The V end lost 2 bases, the J end lost 1 base, and 8 bases lay between the germline ends. DNA for the CDR3: TGTGCCAGCAGTTACGGGGGCGGGAACACTGAAGCTTTCTTT. This gives the protein CASSYGGGNTEAFF.

This clone was detected only once. This rearrangement joins TRBV28 to TRBJ1-5; D not certain. Germline values: CDR1 MDHEN, CDR2 SYDVKM. CDR3 length: 13 residues. Trimming took off 4 bases at V and 0 bases at J, with 4 bases between the two ends. CDR3: CASSSSSNQPQHF. The CDR3 coding sequence is TGTGCCAGCAGTTCTAGTAGCAATCAGCCCCAGCATTTT. The full variable domain, in which reference TRBV28 and TRBJ1-5 provide the parts outside the CDR3, is DVKVTQSSRYLVKRTGEKVFLECVQDMDHENMFWYRQDPGLGLRLIYFSYDVKMKEKGDIPEGYSVSREKKERFSLILESASTNQTSMYLCASSSSSNQPQHFGDGTRLSIL.

This chain links TRBV7-3 with TRBJ2-6; TRBD2 agrees at 9 bases. The CDR3 covers 20 residues. The trim removed 0 bases at V and 2 bases at J, leaving 11 bases unmatched. CDR1 is SGHTA, CDR2 FQGTGA, per germline. The CDR3 coding sequence is TGTGCCAGCAGCTTAACGGCGGTAGCGGGAGTCGTCCCTGGGGCCAACGTCCTGACTTTC. Its protein product is CASSLTAVAGVVPGANVLTF.

The V and J genes are TRBV6-6 and TRBJ2-1; possible D gene TRBD2, 5 bases. Trimming stripped 3 bases from V and 7 bases from J, with 7 bases between. The germline V gene encodes CDR1 MNHNY and CDR2 SVGAGI (reference sequence). CDR3 size: 12 residues. The CDR3, as DNA: TGTGCCAGCAGTTATGGAGGAAATGAGCAGTTCTTC. Amino acid sequence: CASSYGGNEQFF.

Regarding this clone: The same CDR3 also results from other DNA sequences found in this sample. V is TRBV5-1 and J is TRBJ1-3, with D possibly TRBD1 on 5 matching bases. With 3 bases removed from V and 0 bases from J, the gap between germline ends came to 7 bases. The CDR3 has 14 amino acids. Germline CDR1 is SGHRS and CDR2 is YFSETQ. The CDR3 loop reads CASSSGSSGNTIYF. The CDR3 region has the DNA TGCGCCAGCAGCTCAGGGTCCTCTGGAAACACCATATATTTT. The full variable domain, rest sourced from reference TRBV5-1 and TRBJ1-3, is KAGVTQTPRYLIKTRGQQVTLSCSPISGHRSVSWYQQTPGQGLQFLFEYFSETQRNKGNFPGRFSGRQFSNSRSEMNVSTLELGDSALYLCASSSGSSGNTIYFGEGSWLTVV.

V and J are TRBV5-1 and TRBJ2-2, with TRBD1 as a possible D gene (6 bases). Trimming pared 6 bases from V and 2 bases from J, leaving 11 bases between. CDR3 size: 14 residues. The germline CDR1 and CDR2 sequences are SGHRS and YFSETQ. In DNA, the CDR3 is TGCGCCAGCACCGGGACACCTAACACCGGGGAGCTGTTTTTT. Its translation is CASTGTPNTGELFF.

The V call is TRBV18, the J call TRBJ2-7; 8 bases match TRBD1. V gave up 3 bases and J gave up 0 bases; unmatched junction bases: 4. CDR1 KGHSH and CDR2 LQKENI come from the germline V gene. The CDR3 has 15 amino acids. Written as DNA, the CDR3 is TGTGCCAGCTCACCTCGGGACAGGCCCTCCTACGAGCAGTACTTC. Residues: CASSPRDRPSYEQYF. The full variable domain, completed using reference TRBV18 and TRBJ2-7, is NAGVMQNPRHLVRRRGQEARLRCSPMKGHSHVYWYRQLPEEGLKFMVYLQKENIIDESGMPKERFSAEFPKEGPSILRIQQVVRGDSAAYFCASSPRDRPSYEQYFGPGTRLTVT.

The J gene is TRBJ1-1, the V gene TRBV29-1; 11 nucleotides agree with TRBD1. Per germline, CDR1 SQVTM and CDR2 ANQGSEA. J lost 4 bases, V lost 5 bases, and 6 bases had no gene match. The CDR3 covers 14 residues. CDR3 loop: CSVSKGQGGTEAFF. The CDR3 nucleotides are TGCAGCGTTTCCAAGGGACAGGGGGGCACTGAAGCTTTCTTT. Using reference TRBV29-1 and TRBJ1-1 for the parts outside the CDR3, the full variable domain is SAVISQKPSRDICQRGTSLTIQCQVDSQVTMMFWYRQQPGQSLTLIATANQGSEATYESGFVIDKFPISRPNLTFSTLTVSNMSPEDSSIYLCSVSKGQGGTEAFFGQGTRLTVV.

The CDR3 is CASSPSGASYNEQFF. As DNA, the CDR3 is TGTGCCAGCAGTCCTAGCGGGGCCTCCTACAATGAGCAGTTCTTC. The V and J genes are TRBV28 and TRBJ2-1, with 9 bases that match TRBD2. CDR1 is MDHEN, CDR2 SYDVKM, per germline. V lost 5 bases and J lost 0; bases outside the gene matches: 2. This CDR3 has 15 amino acids.

The chain carries TRBV7-9 and TRBJ1-1, with 8 positions matching TRBD1. The CDR3 has 13 amino acids. Germline V gives CDR1 SEHNR, CDR2 FQNEAQ (reference sequence). Trimming at V came to 6 bases and at J to 6 bases, leaving 6 bases not matched to a gene. The CDR3 loop reads CASRPTGGAEAFF. CDR3 sequence (DNA): TGTGCCAGCAGGCCTACAGGGGGGGCTGAAGCTTTCTTT.

The chain is built from TRBV2 and TRBJ2-5, with D perhaps matching TRBD1 (6 bases). Germline values: CDR1 SNHLY, CDR2 FYNNEI. CDR3 length equals 17 residues. The germline V and J ends were trimmed by 4 bases and 1 base, with 19 bases remaining between them. The CDR3 DNA sequence: TGTGCCAGCAGTGTTAGGGCGGACAGCGACTCCCAAGAGACCCAGTACTTC. Its translation: CASSVRADSDSQETQYF.

The chain combines TRBV29-1 with TRBJ2-2; 10 bases are shared with TRBD1. The CDR3 runs to 15 residues. Germline V gives CDR1 SQVTM, CDR2 ANQGSEA. Trimming took 4 bases from V and 5 from J; bases not matched to a gene: 7. The CDR3 spells CSVGRGTGATGELFF. Written as DNA, the CDR3 is TGCAGCGTTGGTAGGGGGACAGGGGCGACCGGGGAGCTGTTTTTT.

V is TRBV6-6 and J is TRBJ2-7; 7 bases map to TRBD1. V dropped 2 bases and J dropped 4; count of bases not matched to a gene: 11. This CDR3 has 16 residues. Germline V CDR1 and CDR2: MNHNY, SVGAGI (reference sequence). In DNA, the CDR3 is TGTGCCAGCAGTTACCCACAGGGGACAGACCGGTACGAGCAGTACTTC. This codes for CASSYPQGTDRYEQYF.

This clone has a single count. This rearrangement joins TRBV7-2 to TRBJ1-2; unclear D gene. V was clipped by 7 bases and J by 4 bases, with 13 bases between them. Germline CDR1 SGHTA, CDR2 FQGNSA. This CDR3 has 13 amino acids. The CDR3 sequence: CASTRGTSYGYTF. As DNA, the CDR3 is TGTGCCAGCACCCGGGGAACCTCCTATGGCTACACCTTC.

This rearrangement joins TRBV7-6 to TRBJ2-1, with TRBD2 matching 14 bases. This CDR3 is 15 amino acids long. Per the germline V gene, CDR1 is SGHVS and CDR2 is FNYEAQ. Losses at the gene ends were 5 bases for V and 8 bases for J; bases not matched to a gene: 5. The CDR3 DNA reads as TGTGCCAGCAGCCCCGGGACTAGCGGGGGTGATGAGCAGTTCTTC. Amino acids: CASSPGTSGGDEQFF.

Here the CDR3 reads CAISETSLQGSDEQFF. Here the CDR3 DNA reads TGTGCCATCAGTGAGACCTCCTTACAGGGTTCGGATGAGCAGTTCTTC. The chain joins TRBV10-3 to TRBJ2-1; D possibly corresponds to TRBD1 (6 bases). CDR3 length: 16 residues. Trimming removed 2 bases at V and 8 bases at J, with 19 bases between. Per germline, CDR1 ENHRY and CDR2 SYGVKD.

This chain joins TRBV4-1 and TRBJ2-7; TRBD1 matches 7 bases. Germline V CDR1 and CDR2: MGHRA, YSYEKL. The CDR3 spans 16 residues. The trim removed 2 bases at V and 3 bases at J, leaving 10 bases unmatched. The CDR3 DNA sequence: TGCGCCAGCAGCCAATCGGTTCCGACAGGGATCTACGAGCAGTACTTC. Its translation is CASSQSVPTGIYEQYF.

This sequence joins TRBV29-1 and TRBJ2-7; perhaps TRBD1 as D (6 bases). Looked up from germline, CDR1 is SQVTM and CDR2 is ANQGSEA. The V gene lost 4 bases and the J gene lost 2 bases, with 9 bases spanning the gap. The CDR3 covers 12 residues. CDR3 amino acids: CSVGGTTYEQYF. The CDR3 bases are TGCAGCGTTGGGGGGACAACCTACGAGCAGTACTTC.

Concerning this clone: The sample has other DNA sequences that encode this CDR3 too. In DNA form, the CDR3 reads TGTGCCAGTAGTATTTCAGGGAACACTGAAGCTTTCTTT. Protein product: CASSISGNTEAFF. The chain combines TRBV19 with TRBJ1-1; D gene ambiguous. CDR1 LNHDA and CDR2 SQIVND come from the germline V gene (reference sequence). V was trimmed by 3 bases and J by 1 base, leaving 6 bases between them. CDR3 size: 13 residues.

The gene calls are TRBV5-1 and TRBJ2-7; D might be TRBD2 (5 bases). The CDR3 loop spans 14 amino acids. The germline V and J ends were trimmed by 2 bases and 2 bases, with 11 bases remaining between them. Germline CDR1 reads SGHRS; CDR2 reads YFSETQ. In nucleotides, the CDR3 is TGCGCCAGCAGCTTAGGCGGGTCCGCCTACGAGCAGTACTTC. Protein sequence: CASSLGGSAYEQYF.

V is TRBV9 and J is TRBJ2-2, with D maybe TRBD1 (6 bases). The CDR3 extends over 17 amino acids. Germline CDR1 and CDR2: SGDLS and YYNGEE. The germline V and J ends were trimmed by 3 bases and 0 bases, with 15 bases remaining between them. CDR3: CASSARQASSNTGELFF. The CDR3 DNA reads TGTGCCAGCAGCGCTAGACAGGCGAGTTCGAACACCGGGGAGCTGTTTTTT. Looking up the rest from reference TRBV9 and TRBJ2-2 gives the full variable domain: DSGVTQTPKHLITATGQRVTLRCSPRSGDLSVYWYQQSLDQGLQFLIQYYNGEERAKGNILERFSAQQFPDLHSELNLSSLELGDSALYFCASSARQASSNTGELFFGEGSRLTVL.

This clone has more than one count but fewer than ten. The gene calls are TRBV6-6 and TRBJ2-7, with 7 bases matching TRBD2. In germline, CDR1 is MNHNY, CDR2 SVGAGI (reference sequence). This CDR3 comprises 15 residues. Trimming took 2 bases from V and 2 from J; bases not matched to a gene: 6. CDR3 in DNA: TGTGCCAGCAGTTACGCGGCTAGCGGAACCTACGAGCAGTACTTC. Protein: CASSYAASGTYEQYF.